This T cell receptor (beta chain) was recorded in a study of PD-L1 blockade in urothelial cancer. Time point denoted: pretreatment peripheral blood. Looked up from germline, CDR1 is LNHDA and CDR2 is SQIVND (reference sequence). The CDR3 is 13 amino acids. V was clipped by 9 bases and J by 1 base; unmatched bases: 3. Added to each PCR by spiking were synthetic TCR analog templates. Libraries were prepared by immunoSEQ multiplex PCR; TCRdb keeps only in-frame clonotypes and omits some of them. The sample holds more than 40,000 clones; approximately 78% are singletons and the top ten take under 2%. The source is a man over 45 with urothelial cancer. The chain combines TRBV19 with TRBJ1-1; 9 bases are shared with TRBD1. Material: PBMCs, obtained around atezolizumab (anti-PD-L1) treatment. The CDR3 coding sequence is TGTGCCAGCCGGGACAGGGCGAACACTGAAGCTTTCTTT. Translating it yields CASRDRANTEAFF. The variable domain in full, with the rest retrieved from reference TRBV19 and TRBJ1-1, is DGGITQSPKYLFRKEGQNVTLSCEQNLNHDAMYWYRQDPGQGLRLIYYSQIVNDFQKGDIAEGYSVSREKKESFPLTVTSAQKNPTAFYLCASRDRANTEAFFGQGTRLTVV.